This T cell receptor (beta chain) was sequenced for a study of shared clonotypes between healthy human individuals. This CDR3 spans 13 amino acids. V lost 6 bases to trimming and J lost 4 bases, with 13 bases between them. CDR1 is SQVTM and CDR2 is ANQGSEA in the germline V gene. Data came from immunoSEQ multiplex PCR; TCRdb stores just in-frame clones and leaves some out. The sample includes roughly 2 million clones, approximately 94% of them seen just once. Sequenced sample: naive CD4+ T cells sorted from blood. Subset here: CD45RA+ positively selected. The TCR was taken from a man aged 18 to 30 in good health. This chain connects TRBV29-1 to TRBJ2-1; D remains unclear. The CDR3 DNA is TGCAGCGTGCAGGTTGGCCCGTACAATGAGCAGTTCTTC. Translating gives CSVQVGPYNEQFF.